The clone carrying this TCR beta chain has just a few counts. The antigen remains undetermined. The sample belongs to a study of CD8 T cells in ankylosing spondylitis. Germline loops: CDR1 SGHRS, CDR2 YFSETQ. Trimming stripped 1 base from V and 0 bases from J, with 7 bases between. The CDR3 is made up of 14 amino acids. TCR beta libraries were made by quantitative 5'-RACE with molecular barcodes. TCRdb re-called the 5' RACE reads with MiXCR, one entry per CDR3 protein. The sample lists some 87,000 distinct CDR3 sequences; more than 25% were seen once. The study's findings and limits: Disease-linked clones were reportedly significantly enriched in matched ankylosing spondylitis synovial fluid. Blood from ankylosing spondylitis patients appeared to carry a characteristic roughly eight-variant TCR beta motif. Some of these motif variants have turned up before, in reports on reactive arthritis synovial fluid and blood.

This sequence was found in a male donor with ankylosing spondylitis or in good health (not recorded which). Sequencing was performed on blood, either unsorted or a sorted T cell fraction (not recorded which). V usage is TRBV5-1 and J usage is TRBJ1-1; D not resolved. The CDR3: CASSLISLNTEAFF. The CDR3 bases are TGCGCCAGCAGCTTGATCAGCTTGAACACTGAAGCTTTCTTT.